Following are 16 T cell receptor beta chains from one sample sequenced in a study of shared clonotypes between healthy human individuals. As defined, naive CD8 cells were CD45RO-negative and positively selected for CCR7, with terminally differentiated effector memory CD45RA+ cells excluded. Sequenced by immunoSEQ multiplex PCR; TCRdb stores in-frame clones only, minus some. The table lists roughly 550,000 clones, around 95% of them singletons, with about 0.11% in the top ten. Sequencing was done on a sample of naive CD8+ T cells sorted from blood. Receptors were obtained from a woman aged 25-40 years in good health.

The chain employs TRBV5-1 and TRBJ2-1; maybe TRBD2 (6 bases). The germline V gene has CDR1 SGHRS and CDR2 YFSETQ. The CDR3 covers 16 residues. Trimming left V 4 bases short and J 2 bases short, with 16 bases between. CDR3 DNA: TGCGCCAGCAGCGAGGAGGGAGCGGTGCCCTACAATGAGCAGTTCTTC. Its protein is CASSEEGAVPYNEQFF.

V is TRBV5-4 and J is TRBJ2-3; 9 nucleotides align to TRBD2. This CDR3 spans 15 amino acids. Germline lookup yields CDR1 SGHNT and CDR2 YYREEE (reference sequence). The ends lost 4 bases at V and 5 bases at J; junction bases unmatched: 8. This chain's CDR3 is CASSNEREVGDTQYF. In DNA form, the CDR3 reads TGTGCCAGCAGCAACGAGCGGGAGGTTGGAGATACGCAGTATTTT.

The chain combines TRBV4-1 with TRBJ2-7; 7 bases match TRBD2. Per germline, CDR1 MGHRA and CDR2 YSYEKL. Trimming at V came to 0 bases and at J to 2 bases, leaving 13 bases not matched to a gene. The length of the CDR3 is 18 residues. The CDR3 nucleotides are TGCGCCAGCAGCCAAGAAGGTCCTCCCGGGACTAATACCTACGAGCAGTACTTC. Encoded protein: CASSQEGPPGTNTYEQYF.

The chain joins TRBV25-1 to TRBJ1-4; perhaps TRBD1 as D (5 bases). The CDR3 has 13 residues. CDR1 and CDR2 (germline): MGHDK, SYGVNS. V lost 4 bases to trimming and J lost 8 bases, with 11 bases between them. The CDR3, as DNA: TGTGCCAGCAGTGGGGGACGTGCCGAAAAACTGTTTTTT. This translates into CASSGGRAEKLFF.

The chain carries TRBV11-2 and TRBJ2-1; D uncertain. The ends were cut back, 4 bases at V and 0 bases at J, with 7 bases in the middle. The CDR3 contains 14 residues. CDR1 and CDR2 from the germline V gene are SGHAT and FQNNGV. As DNA, the CDR3 is TGTGCCAGCAGCTACACAAGCTCCTACAATGAGCAGTTCTTC. This encodes CASSYTSSYNEQFF.

The chain links TRBV9 to TRBJ1-2, with a possible D match to TRBD1 (6 bases). The CDR3 runs 14 residues. Germline values: CDR1 SGDLS, CDR2 YYNGEE. V was cut by 2 bases and J by 1 base, with 9 bases left in between. CDR3 sequence: CASSVSDSNYGYTF. For the CDR3, the DNA is TGTGCCAGCAGCGTTTCGGACAGTAACTATGGCTACACCTTC.

The genes are TRBV28 and TRBJ1-2; TRBD1 might be the D (5 bases). Trimming removed 3 bases at V and 0 bases at J, with 8 bases between. The V gene's germline CDR1 is MDHEN and CDR2 SYDVKM. This CDR3 has 14 residues. CDR3 in amino acids: CASSFGGSNYGYTF. In DNA form, the CDR3 reads TGTGCCAGCAGTTTTGGGGGGTCTAACTATGGCTACACCTTC.

The chain is built from TRBV9 and TRBJ1-2, with D perhaps matching TRBD1 (5 bases). Looked up from germline, CDR1 is SGDLS and CDR2 is YYNGEE. The CDR3 length is 14 residues. The ends were cut back, 4 bases at V and 2 bases at J, with 12 bases in the middle. DNA for the CDR3: TGTGCCAGCAGCATCGGAGGGGACAACTATGGCTACACCTTC. This sequence encodes CASSIGGDNYGYTF.

This clone is a singleton in its sample. This rearrangement joins TRBV2 to TRBJ2-2; no reliable D call. CDR3 size: 13 residues. The V end was cut by 2 bases, the J end by 5 bases, with 6 bases between. Germline V gene lookup returns CDR1 SNHLY and CDR2 FYNNEI. Written as DNA, the CDR3 is TGTGCCAGCAGTGAATACGGTACCGGGGAGCTGTTTTTT. It yields the protein CASSEYGTGELFF.

The V and J genes are TRBV4-1 and TRBJ2-5, with 10 bases identical to TRBD1. The DNA end favors TRBJ2-7, so the J call may be wrong. CDR3 length equals 18 residues. CDR1 and CDR2 (germline): MGHRA, YSYEKL. This CDR3 reads CASSQAPIRDRGTYEQYF. CDR3 nucleotides: TGCGCCAGCAGCCAAGCCCCAATCCGGGACAGGGGAACCTACGAGCAGTACTTC.

A single count supports this clone. The chain carries TRBV2 and TRBJ2-3; 9 bases agree with TRBD2. The CDR3 has 14 amino acids. Germline assignment: CDR1 SNHLY and CDR2 FYNNEI. Trimming removed 2 bases from V and 5 bases from J; junction bases left unmatched: 2. The CDR3 sequence is CASSEPLAGDTQYF. CDR3 sequence (DNA): TGTGCCAGCAGTGAACCACTAGCGGGAGATACGCAGTATTTT. Variable domain in full (rest from reference TRBV2 and TRBJ2-3): EPEVTQTPSHQVTQMGQEVILRCVPISNHLYFYWYRQILGQKVEFLVSFYNNEISEKSEIFDDQFSVERPDGSNFTLKIRSTKLEDSAMYFCASSEPLAGDTQYFGPGTRLTVL.

In regard to this clone: Other nucleotide sequences in the sample specify the same CDR3. The genes are TRBV5-4 and TRBJ2-7, with 7 bases matching TRBD2. Germline CDR1 reads SGHNT; CDR2 reads YYREEE (reference sequence). This CDR3 comprises 13 residues. The V segment lost 0 bases and the J segment 3 bases; nucleotides outside the gene matches: 0. CDR3 nucleotide sequence: TGTGCCAGCAGCTTGGGGGGGGGCTACGAGCAGTACTTC. It yields the protein CASSLGGGYEQYF.

The chain links TRBV28 to TRBJ1-4; TRBD1 is a possible D gene (6 bases). This CDR3 is built from 14 residues. V was pared by 3 bases and J by 5 bases, with 10 bases between. Germline CDR1 and CDR2: MDHEN and SYDVKM. The CDR3 sequence: CASSFSGGNEKLFF. The CDR3 bases are TGTGCCAGCAGTTTTTCTGGGGGCAATGAAAAACTGTTTTTT.

The chain employs TRBV4-1 and TRBJ2-3, with D possibly TRBD2 on 5 matching bases. V lost 11 bases and J 4 bases, leaving 22 bases between the germline ends. Germline V gene lookup returns CDR1 MGHRA and CDR2 YSYEKL. This CDR3 is built from 15 residues. CDR3 protein: CAVASGISLPDTQYF. In DNA form, the CDR3 reads TGCGCCGTAGCCTCCGGGATTTCTTTGCCAGATACGCAGTATTTT.

The chain combines TRBV9 with TRBJ2-3; 8 bases align to TRBD2. The V gene end was trimmed by 3 bases and the J gene end by 0 bases; junction bases not matched to a gene: 9. This CDR3 contains 17 residues. Germline values: CDR1 SGDLS, CDR2 YYNGEE. This CDR3 reads CASSEVGGLDSTDTQYF. The CDR3 nucleotides are TGTGCCAGCAGCGAAGTAGGGGGACTAGATAGCACAGATACGCAGTATTTT.

The chain joins TRBV12-5 to TRBJ1-1, with 9 bases fitting TRBD1. The CDR3 is 13 residues long. Germline CDR1 and CDR2: LGHNT and FRNRAP. V trimming: 4 bases; J trimming: 7 bases; junction bases outside the gene matches: 4. CDR3 amino acids: CASGSGQGYEAFF. The CDR3 coding sequence is TGTGCTAGTGGTTCAGGACAGGGGTATGAAGCTTTCTTT.